These 25 T cell receptor beta chains originate from one sample sequenced in a study of control samples from healthy donors and cancer patients. Using immunoSEQ multiplex PCR, the repertoire was profiled, and TCRdb retains in-frame clones only, with some absent. The data contain around 100,000 clones, about 90% of them seen just once; the ten biggest clones take up 15% to 20%. The sequencing sample was made of blood. Receptors were obtained from a woman aged 50 to 60 in good health.

The chain employs TRBV3-1 (or the pseudogene TRBV3-2) and TRBJ2-6; tentative D call: TRBD1 (6 bases). This CDR3 has 16 residues. Germline lookup yields CDR1 LGHDT and CDR2 YNNKEL (reference sequence). The germline V and J ends were trimmed by 5 bases and 4 bases, with 15 bases remaining between them. The CDR3 DNA sequence: TGTGCCAGCAGCGACGTGCAGGGGCCGGGGGCCAACGTCCTGACTTTC. The encoded protein is CASSDVQGPGANVLTF.

The chain joins TRBV27 to TRBJ2-1, with D possibly matching TRBD1 (6 bases). The CDR3 is made up of 13 amino acids. CDR1 is MNHEY and CDR2 is SMNVEV in the germline V gene (reference sequence). V gave up 5 bases and J gave up 12 bases, with 17 bases separating them. In DNA form, the CDR3 reads TGTGCCAGCAGTCTAATGCAGGGGTATGGGCAGTTCTTC. Protein product: CASSLMQGYGQFF.

This chain joins TRBV6-5 and TRBJ2-7, with a tentative D call TRBD2 (6 bases). In germline, CDR1 is MNHEY, CDR2 SVGAGI. This CDR3 contains 11 residues. The CDR3 region has the DNA TGTGCGTCGGGGGAGTCCTACGAGCAGTACTTC. This translates into CASGESYEQYF.

This clone appeared many times. The chain has TRBV30 and TRBJ2-5, with 8 positions matching TRBD2. Per germline, CDR1 GTSNPN and CDR2 SVGIG (reference sequence). Germline trimming cut 0 bases from V and 3 bases from J; bases unmatched to any gene: 9. The CDR3 extends over 16 amino acids. CDR3 residues: CAWSVGISGVKETQYF. The CDR3 DNA reads as TGTGCCTGGAGTGTGGGGATTAGCGGGGTTAAAGAGACCCAGTACTTC. Supplemented by reference TRBV30 and TRBJ2-5, the full variable domain reads SQTIHQWPATLVQPVGSPLSLECTVEGTSNPNLYWYRQAAGRGLQLLFYSVGIGQISSEVPQNLSASRPQDRQFILSSKKLLLSDSGFYLCAWSVGISGVKETQYFGPGTRLLVL.

This rearrangement joins TRBV7-6 to TRBJ2-1; 8 bases line up with TRBD2. V was pared by 5 bases and J by 3 bases, with 9 bases of the junction left unmatched. The CDR3 runs 16 residues. Germline CDR1 is SGHVS and CDR2 is FNYEAQ. The CDR3 loop is CASSALSGSLYNEQFF. The CDR3 DNA reads as TGTGCCAGCAGCGCCTTGAGCGGGAGTCTCTACAATGAGCAGTTCTTC. Full variable domain (remainder filled in from reference TRBV7-6 and TRBJ2-1): GAGVSQSPRYKVTKRGQDVALRCDPISGHVSLYWYRQALGQGPEFLTYFNYEAQQDKSGLPNDRFSAERPEGSISTLTIQRTEQRDSAMYRCASSALSGSLYNEQFFGPGTRLTVL.

V gene TRBV19 combines with J gene TRBJ1-1; 8 positions match TRBD1. The germline gives CDR1 LNHDA, CDR2 SQIVND (reference sequence). V trimming: 11 bases; J trimming: 7 bases; junction bases outside the gene matches: 12. This CDR3 is 13 amino acids long. Here the CDR3 reads CASKGTGLLEAFF. CDR3 bases: TGTGCCTCCAAGGGGACAGGTTTACTTGAAGCTTTCTTT.

The chain is built from TRBV9 and TRBJ1-5; no definite D call. V lost 4 bases to trimming and J lost 6 bases, with 26 bases between them. CDR3 length equals 18 residues. Germline V gives CDR1 SGDLS, CDR2 YYNGEE. DNA of the CDR3: TGTGCCAGCAGCTCACAGACTCGAAAGGTTTCAAAGCGTCAGCCCCAGCATTTT. It specifies CASSSQTRKVSKRQPQHF. Complete variable domain (other parts from reference TRBV9 and TRBJ1-5): DSGVTQTPKHLITATGQRVTLRCSPRSGDLSVYWYQQSLDQGLQFLIQYYNGEERAKGNILERFSAQQFPDLHSELNLSSLELGDSALYFCASSSQTRKVSKRQPQHFGDGTRLSIL.

This clone showed up just a few times. The chain has TRBV7-2 and TRBJ2-1; 8 bases align to TRBD2. Germline CDR1 SGHTA, CDR2 FQGNSA. The CDR3 covers 17 residues. V was pared by 9 bases and J by 0 bases, with 13 bases of the junction left unmatched. CDR3 nucleotides: TGTGCCAGTGCGGCGGGGGGCGGTACAAGCTCCTACAATGAGCAGTTCTTC. As protein: CASAAGGGTSSYNEQFF.

The J gene is TRBJ2-2, the V gene TRBV7-9; 7 bases match TRBD1. The trim removed 3 bases at V and 1 base at J, leaving 11 bases unmatched. Germline values: CDR1 SEHNR, CDR2 FQNEAQ (reference sequence). The CDR3 runs 18 residues. CDR3 region: CASSLTSVGQMNTGELFF. In DNA, the CDR3 is TGTGCCAGCAGCTTGACGTCGGTGGGACAGATGAACACCGGGGAGCTGTTTTTT.

CDR3 in amino acids: CASSPQLYNEKLFF. The CDR3 DNA is TGTGCCAGCAGCCCTCAGCTCTATAATGAAAAACTGTTTTTT. V gene TRBV7-8 combines with J gene TRBJ1-4; unclear D gene. CDR1 is SGHVS, CDR2 FQNEAQ, per germline. V was pared by 5 bases and J by 4 bases, with 11 bases between. CDR3 size: 14 residues. Full variable domain (rest looked up from reference TRBV7-8 and TRBJ1-4): GAGVSQSPRYKVAKRGQDVALRCDPISGHVSLFWYQQALGQGPEFLTYFQNEAQLDKSGLPSDRFFAERPEGSVSTLKIQRTQQEDSAVYLCASSPQLYNEKLFFGSGTQLSVL.

This clone was detected a few times. This chain links TRBV11-3 with TRBJ2-7; 8 bases are a match to TRBD2. This CDR3 region has 13 residues. V was clipped by 2 bases and J by 7 bases; unmatched bases: 4. CDR1 is SGHNT and CDR2 is YENEEA in the germline V gene. CDR3 coding DNA: TGTGCCAGCAGCTTACCTGGCGGGAGGGAGCAGTACTTC. Translated: CASSLPGGREQYF. The whole variable domain, filled in from reference TRBV11-3 and TRBJ2-7, reads EAGVVQSPRYKIIEKKQPVAFWCNPISGHNTLYWYLQNLGQGPELLIRYENEEAVDDSQLPKDRFSAERLKGVDSTLKIQPAELGDSAVYLCASSLPGGREQYFGPGTRLTVT.

The chain uses TRBV6-5 and TRBJ2-2, with a tentative D call TRBD2 (7 bases). The germline V and J ends were trimmed by 11 bases and 3 bases, with 16 bases remaining between them. This CDR3 spans 14 amino acids. Germline CDR1 is MNHEY and CDR2 is SVGAGI. CDR3 sequence reads: CASAGAGYTGELFF. The CDR3 DNA follows: TGTGCCTCCGCGGGGGCGGGGTACACCGGGGAGCTGTTTTTT.

The chain uses TRBV30 and TRBJ1-4; 11 bases match TRBD1. Unmatched junction bases numbered 7, after V lost 5 bases and J lost 8 bases. Germline values: CDR1 GTSNPN, CDR2 SVGIG (reference sequence). This CDR3 contains 14 residues. Here the CDR3 reads CAWGQGAVLEKLFF. Written as DNA, the CDR3 is TGTGCCTGGGGACAGGGGGCCGTCTTGGAAAAACTGTTTTTT.

The chain joins TRBV11-1 to TRBJ2-5; D possibly uses TRBD1 or TRBD2 (5 bases each). Looked up from germline, CDR1 is SGHAT and CDR2 is FQDESV (reference sequence). Trimming took 6 bases from V and 5 from J, leaving 22 bases between them. The CDR3 runs 16 residues. The chain's CDR3 is CASSMGVTNSMETQYF. The CDR3, as DNA: TGTGCCAGCAGTATGGGGGTGACGAACTCAATGGAGACCCAGTACTTC. The whole variable domain, remainder taken from reference TRBV11-1 and TRBJ2-5, is EAEVAQSPRYKITEKSQAVAFWCDPISGHATLYWYRQILGQGPELLVQFQDESVVDDSQLPKDRFSAERLKGVDSTLKIQPAELGDSAMYLCASSMGVTNSMETQYFGPGTRLLVL.

The chain links TRBV5-4 to TRBJ2-2, with 7 positions matching TRBD1. Germline trimming cut 5 bases from V and 5 bases from J; bases unmatched to any gene: 3. Germline V gene sequence: CDR1 SGHNT, CDR2 YYREEE (reference sequence). The CDR3 consists of 13 residues. CDR3 in amino acids: CASSSQGTGELFF. In nucleotides, the CDR3 is TGTGCCAGCAGTTCACAGGGGACCGGGGAGCTGTTTTTT. Together with reference TRBV5-4 and TRBJ2-2, the CDR3 gives the full variable domain: ETGVTQSPTHLIKTRGQQVTLRCSSQSGHNTVSWYQQALGQGPQFIFQYYREEENGRGNFPPRFSGLQFPNYSSELNVNALELDDSALYLCASSSQGTGELFFGEGSRLTVL.

The gene calls are TRBV7-9 and TRBJ2-5, with TRBD1 as a possible D gene (5 bases). Germline V lookup: CDR1 SEHNR, CDR2 FQNEAQ (reference sequence). The CDR3 is made up of 11 amino acids. V lost 7 bases and J lost 10, with 13 bases in between. CDR3 region: CASTGAVDQYF. CDR3 nucleotides: TGTGCCAGCACTGGGGCGGTAGACCAGTACTTC.

This chain connects TRBV7-2 to TRBJ1-2; perhaps TRBD1 as D (5 bases). The ends were cut back, 0 bases at V and 4 bases at J, with 12 bases in the middle. This CDR3 is 15 amino acids long. Germline CDR1 is SGHTA and CDR2 is FQGNSA. The CDR3 sequence is CASSLARGSSYGYTF. The CDR3 region has the DNA TGTGCCAGCAGCTTAGCGAGGGGCTCAAGCTATGGCTACACCTTC.

The chain is built from TRBV7-2 and TRBJ1-1; D not resolved. Germline CDR1 SGHTA, CDR2 FQGNSA. The V gene lost 5 bases and the J gene lost 0 bases, with 16 bases spanning the gap. CDR3 length equals 16 residues. The CDR3 is CASSLPGGGLNTEAFF. The CDR3 region has the DNA TGTGCCAGCAGCCTCCCTGGTGGAGGTCTGAACACTGAAGCTTTCTTT.

The V and J genes are TRBV6-2 or TRBV6-3 and TRBJ1-2; D not certain. V shed 0 bases and J shed 5 bases, with 13 bases lying between them. CDR1 and CDR2 from the germline V gene are MNHEY and SVGEGT. The CDR3 has 15 residues. The CDR3 is CASSYSSRFQYGYTF. The CDR3 region has the DNA TGTGCCAGCAGTTACTCTTCCAGGTTCCAATATGGCTACACCTTC.

J is TRBJ2-5 and V is TRBV27; 8 nucleotides match TRBD2. Germline-derived CDR1 and CDR2 are MNHEY and SMNVEV (reference sequence). The CDR3 sequence is 17 residues long. The V segment lost 2 bases and the J segment 4 bases; nucleotides outside the gene matches: 12. Here the CDR3 reads CASSLGGFAGGRETQYF. In DNA, the CDR3 is TGTGCCAGCAGTTTAGGGGGCTTTGCGGGAGGCCGAGAGACCCAGTACTTC.

In the case of this clone: One end of the junction is discordant with germline, which a read error may explain. V gene TRBV6-1 combines with J gene TRBJ1-4; D unclear. The CDR3 extends over 11 amino acids. Germline CDR1 is MNHNS and CDR2 is SASEGT. The CDR3 DNA reads as TGTGCCAGCAGTGAAGCGCCGGCCAAGAAATTT. As protein: CASSEAPAKKF.

V gene TRBV27 combines with J gene TRBJ2-7; 12 bases align to TRBD2. CDR3 length equals 14 residues. Germline V gives CDR1 MNHEY, CDR2 SMNVEV (reference sequence). With 7 bases clipped from V and 3 bases from J, the junction kept 4 bases outside the gene matches. CDR3 region: CASTGLAGHYEQYV. In nucleotides, the CDR3 is TGTGCCAGCACCGGACTAGCGGGGCACTACGAGCAGTACGTC.

The chain has TRBV19 and TRBJ1-2, with a possible D match to TRBD1 (6 bases). CDR1 is LNHDA, CDR2 SQIVND, per germline (reference sequence). This CDR3 has 15 amino acids. With 7 bases removed from V and 4 bases from J, the gap between germline ends came to 19 bases. CDR3 residues: CASTALLGAAYGYTF. Written as DNA, the CDR3 is TGTGCCAGTACCGCGCTTCTGGGGGCAGCCTATGGCTACACCTTC.

V gene TRBV4-3 combines with J gene TRBJ2-1; D call uncertain. Trimming stripped 5 bases from V and 6 bases from J, with 8 bases between. The CDR3 has 12 amino acids. Germline V gene data show CDR1 as LGHNA and CDR2 as YSLEER. As DNA, the CDR3 is TGCGCCAGCAGCTATTCGAGCAATGAGCAGTTCTTC. Its protein product is CASSYSSNEQFF.

The chain is built from TRBV7-9 and TRBJ2-3, with D unresolved. In germline, CDR1 is SEHNR, CDR2 FQNEAQ (reference sequence). The CDR3 is made up of 15 amino acids. The germline V and J ends were trimmed by 3 bases and 2 bases, with 12 bases remaining between them. The CDR3 sequence is CASSLTSLDTDTQYF. The CDR3 coding sequence is TGTGCCAGCAGCTTGACCAGCTTAGACACAGATACGCAGTATTTT.